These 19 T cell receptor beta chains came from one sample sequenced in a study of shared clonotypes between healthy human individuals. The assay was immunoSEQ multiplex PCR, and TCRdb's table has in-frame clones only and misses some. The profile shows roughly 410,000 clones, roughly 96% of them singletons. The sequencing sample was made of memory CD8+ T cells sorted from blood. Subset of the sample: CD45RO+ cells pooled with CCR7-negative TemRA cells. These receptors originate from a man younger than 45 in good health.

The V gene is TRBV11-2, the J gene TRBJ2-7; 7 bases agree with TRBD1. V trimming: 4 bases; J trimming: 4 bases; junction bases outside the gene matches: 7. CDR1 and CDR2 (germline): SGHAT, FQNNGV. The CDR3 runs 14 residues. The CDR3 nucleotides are TGTGCCAGCAGCTCCAGGACAGGCCTATACGAGCAGTACTTC. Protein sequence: CASSSRTGLYEQYF.

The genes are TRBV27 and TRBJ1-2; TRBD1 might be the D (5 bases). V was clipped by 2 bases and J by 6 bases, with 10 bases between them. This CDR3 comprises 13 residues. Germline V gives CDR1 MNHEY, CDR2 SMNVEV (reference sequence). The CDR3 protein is CASSLISGNGYTF. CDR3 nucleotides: TGTGCCAGCAGTTTAATTTCAGGGAATGGCTACACCTTC.

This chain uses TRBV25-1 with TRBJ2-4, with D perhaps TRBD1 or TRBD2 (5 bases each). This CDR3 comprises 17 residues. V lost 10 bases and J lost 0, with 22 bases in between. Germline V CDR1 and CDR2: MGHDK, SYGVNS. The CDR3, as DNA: TGTGCCACCGCGACCGGGACCCTAAAGGAAGCCAAAAACATTCAGTACTTC. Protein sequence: CATATGTLKEAKNIQYF.

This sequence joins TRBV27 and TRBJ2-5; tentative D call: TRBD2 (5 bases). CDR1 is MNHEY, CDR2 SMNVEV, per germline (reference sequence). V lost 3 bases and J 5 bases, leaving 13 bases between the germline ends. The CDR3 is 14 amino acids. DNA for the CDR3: TGTGCCAGCAGTTTTTCCGGGGTCAGGGAGACCCAGTACTTC. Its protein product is CASSFSGVRETQYF.

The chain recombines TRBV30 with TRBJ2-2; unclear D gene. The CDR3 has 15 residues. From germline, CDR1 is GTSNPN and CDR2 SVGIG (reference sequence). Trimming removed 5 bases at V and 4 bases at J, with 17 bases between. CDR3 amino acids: CAWGTRVLFTGELFF. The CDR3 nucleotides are TGTGCCTGGGGTACGAGAGTCCTCTTCACCGGGGAGCTGTTTTTT.

The CDR3 is CASSLGTEAFF. CDR3 sequence (DNA): TGTGCCAGCAGCTTAGGCACTGAAGCTTTCTTT. The gene calls are TRBV7-8 and TRBJ1-1; D unresolved. This CDR3 region has 11 residues. With 1 base removed from V and 4 bases from J, the gap between germline ends came to 1 base. Germline lookup yields CDR1 SGHVS and CDR2 FQNEAQ. The full variable domain, its missing parts supplied by reference TRBV7-8 and TRBJ1-1, is GAGVSQSPRYKVAKRGQDVALRCDPISGHVSLFWYQQALGQGPEFLTYFQNEAQLDKSGLPSDRFFAERPEGSVSTLKIQRTQQEDSAVYLCASSLGTEAFFGQGTRLTVV.

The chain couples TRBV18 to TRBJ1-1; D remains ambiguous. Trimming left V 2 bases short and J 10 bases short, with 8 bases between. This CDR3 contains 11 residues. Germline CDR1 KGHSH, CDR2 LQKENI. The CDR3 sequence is CASSPVGLAFF. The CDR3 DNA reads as TGTGCCAGCTCACCAGTCGGATTAGCTTTCTTT.

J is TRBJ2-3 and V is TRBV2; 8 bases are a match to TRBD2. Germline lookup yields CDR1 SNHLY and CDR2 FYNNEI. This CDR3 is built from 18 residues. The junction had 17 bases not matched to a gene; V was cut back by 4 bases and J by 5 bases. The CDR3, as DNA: TGTGCCAGCAGTGCTGTAATATTAGGGGCCGGGAGGGGAGATACGCAGTATTTT. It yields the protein CASSAVILGAGRGDTQYF.

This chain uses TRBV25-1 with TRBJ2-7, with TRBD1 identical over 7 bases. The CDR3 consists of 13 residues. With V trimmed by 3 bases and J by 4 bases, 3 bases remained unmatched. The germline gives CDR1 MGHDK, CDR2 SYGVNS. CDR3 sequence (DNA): TGTGCCAGCAGTGATCCAGGGGGTTACGAGCAGTACTTC. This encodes CASSDPGGYEQYF.

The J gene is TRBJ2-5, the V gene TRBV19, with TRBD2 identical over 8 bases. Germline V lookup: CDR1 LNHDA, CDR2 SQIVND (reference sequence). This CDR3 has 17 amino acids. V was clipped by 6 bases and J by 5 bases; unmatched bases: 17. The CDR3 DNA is TGTGCCAGTAGCACCGAGTACAGCGAGCGGGGGCGGGAGACCCAGTACTTC. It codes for CASSTEYSERGRETQYF. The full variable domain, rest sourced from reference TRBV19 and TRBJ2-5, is DGGITQSPKYLFRKEGQNVTLSCEQNLNHDAMYWYRQDPGQGLRLIYYSQIVNDFQKGDIAEGYSVSREKKESFPLTVTSAQKNPTAFYLCASSTEYSERGRETQYFGPGTRLLVL.

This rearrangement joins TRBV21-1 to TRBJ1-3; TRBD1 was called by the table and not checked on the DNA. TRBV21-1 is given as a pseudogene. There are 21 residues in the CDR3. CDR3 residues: CASQKTQIPDNNRCAGNTIYF. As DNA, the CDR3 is TGTGCCAGTCAAAAAACCCAAATCCCAGATAACAACAGGTGTGCTGGAAACACCATATATTTT.

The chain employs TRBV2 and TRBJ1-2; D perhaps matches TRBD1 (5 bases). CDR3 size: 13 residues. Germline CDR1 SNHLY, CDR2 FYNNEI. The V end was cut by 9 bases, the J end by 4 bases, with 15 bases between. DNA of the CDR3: TGTGCCAGGCGGGGGTCAGTGAGCTATGGCTACACCTTC. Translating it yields CARRGSVSYGYTF.

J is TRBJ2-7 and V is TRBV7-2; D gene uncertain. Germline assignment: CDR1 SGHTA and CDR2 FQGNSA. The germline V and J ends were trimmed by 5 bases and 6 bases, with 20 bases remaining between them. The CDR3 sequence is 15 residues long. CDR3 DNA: TGTGCCAGCAGCCCCGGTGGGCCCTCTCGGCGCGAGCAGTACTTC. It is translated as CASSPGGPSRREQYF. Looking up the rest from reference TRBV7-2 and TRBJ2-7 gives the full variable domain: GAGVSQSPSNKVTEKGKDVELRCDPISGHTALYWYRQSLGQGLEFLIYFQGNSAPDKSGLPSDRFSAERTGGSVSTLTIQRTQQEDSAVYLCASSPGGPSRREQYFGPGTRLTVT.

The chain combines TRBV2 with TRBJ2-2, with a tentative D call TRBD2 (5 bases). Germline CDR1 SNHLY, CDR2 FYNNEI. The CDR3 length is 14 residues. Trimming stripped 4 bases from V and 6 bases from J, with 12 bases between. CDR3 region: CASSVLAPPGELFF. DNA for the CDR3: TGTGCCAGCAGTGTTCTAGCCCCCCCCGGGGAGCTGTTTTTT.

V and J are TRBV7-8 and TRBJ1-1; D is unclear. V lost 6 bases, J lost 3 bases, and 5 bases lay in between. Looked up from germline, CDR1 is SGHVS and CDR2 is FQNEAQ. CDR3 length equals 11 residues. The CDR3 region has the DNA TGTGCCAGCAGTTTATACACTGAAGCTTTCTTT. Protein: CASSLYTEAFF.

The CDR3 DNA sequence: TGCGCCAGCAGTGAGTCAAATCAGCCCCAGCATTTT. Translating gives CASSESNQPQHF. This sequence joins TRBV10-1 and TRBJ1-5; D gene ambiguous. CDR1 WNHNN and CDR2 SYGVQD come from the germline V gene (reference sequence). The length of the CDR3 is 12 residues. Trimming stripped 0 bases from V and 4 bases from J, with 1 base between.

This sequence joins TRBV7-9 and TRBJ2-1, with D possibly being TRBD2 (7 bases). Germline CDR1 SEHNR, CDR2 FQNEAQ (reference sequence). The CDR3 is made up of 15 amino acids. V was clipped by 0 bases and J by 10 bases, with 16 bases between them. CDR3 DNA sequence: TGTGCCAGCAGCTTAGCTGGGGGGGCGCGCGAAGAGCAGTTCTTC. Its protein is CASSLAGGAREEQFF.

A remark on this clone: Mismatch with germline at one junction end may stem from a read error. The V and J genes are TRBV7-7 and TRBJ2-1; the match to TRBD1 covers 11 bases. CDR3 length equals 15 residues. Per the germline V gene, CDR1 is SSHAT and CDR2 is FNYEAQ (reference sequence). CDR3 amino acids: CASSRGQGAGNEQFF. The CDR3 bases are TGTGCTAGCAGCCGCGGACAGGGGGCCGGAAATGAGCAGTTCTTC.

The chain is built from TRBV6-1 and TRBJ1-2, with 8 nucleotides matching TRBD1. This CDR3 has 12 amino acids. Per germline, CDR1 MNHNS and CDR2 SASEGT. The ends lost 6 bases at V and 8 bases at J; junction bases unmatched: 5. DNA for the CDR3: TGTGCCAGCAGCCCGACAGGGGAGGGCTACACCTTC. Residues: CASSPTGEGYTF.